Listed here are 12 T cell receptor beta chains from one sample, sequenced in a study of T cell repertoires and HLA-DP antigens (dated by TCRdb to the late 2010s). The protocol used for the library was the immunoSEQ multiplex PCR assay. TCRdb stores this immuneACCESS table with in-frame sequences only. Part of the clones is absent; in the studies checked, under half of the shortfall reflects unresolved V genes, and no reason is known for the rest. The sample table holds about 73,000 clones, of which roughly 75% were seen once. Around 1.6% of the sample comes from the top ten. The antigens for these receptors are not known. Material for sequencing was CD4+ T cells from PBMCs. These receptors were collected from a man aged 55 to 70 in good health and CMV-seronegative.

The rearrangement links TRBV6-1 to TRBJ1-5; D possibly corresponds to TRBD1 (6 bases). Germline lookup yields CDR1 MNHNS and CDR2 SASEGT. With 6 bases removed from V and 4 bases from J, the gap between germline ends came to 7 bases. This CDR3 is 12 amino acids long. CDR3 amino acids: CASRQGNQPQHF. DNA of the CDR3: TGTGCCAGCAGGCAGGGGAATCAGCCCCAGCATTTT.

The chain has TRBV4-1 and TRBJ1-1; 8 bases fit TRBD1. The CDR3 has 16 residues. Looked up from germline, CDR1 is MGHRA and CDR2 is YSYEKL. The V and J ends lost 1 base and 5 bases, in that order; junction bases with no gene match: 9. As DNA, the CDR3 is TGCGCCAGCAGCCAAGGGTGGCAGGGGGCGCGAACTGAAGCTTTCTTT. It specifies CASSQGWQGARTEAFF.

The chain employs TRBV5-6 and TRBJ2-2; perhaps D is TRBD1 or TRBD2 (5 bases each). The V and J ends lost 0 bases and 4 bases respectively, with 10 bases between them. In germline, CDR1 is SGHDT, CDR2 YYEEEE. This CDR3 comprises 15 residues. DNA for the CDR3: TGTGCCAGCAGCTTGGGAGGGGTTACCACCGGGGAGCTGTTTTTT. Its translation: CASSLGGVTTGELFF.

CDR3 residues: CASTPTAPGNTIYF. CDR3 nucleotide sequence: TGCGCCAGCACACCGACGGCCCCGGGAAACACCATATATTTT. The rearrangement joins TRBV10-2 to TRBJ1-3; no reliable D call. CDR1 WSHSY and CDR2 SAAADI come from the germline V gene. This CDR3 is 14 amino acids long. V lost 7 bases, J lost 4 bases, and 14 bases lay in between.

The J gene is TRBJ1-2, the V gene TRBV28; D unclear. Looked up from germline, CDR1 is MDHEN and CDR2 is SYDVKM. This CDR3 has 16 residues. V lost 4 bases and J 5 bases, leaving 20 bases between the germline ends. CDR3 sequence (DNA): TGTGCCAGCAGTTCCCGAGCCGGGTCTTACCCTTATGGCTACACCTTC. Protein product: CASSSRAGSYPYGYTF.

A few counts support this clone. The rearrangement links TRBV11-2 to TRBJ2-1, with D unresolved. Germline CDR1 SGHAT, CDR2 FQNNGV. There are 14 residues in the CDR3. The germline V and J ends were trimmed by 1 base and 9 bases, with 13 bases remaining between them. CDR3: CASSLAWTQGEQFF. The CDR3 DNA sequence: TGTGCCAGCAGCTTAGCCTGGACGCAAGGTGAGCAGTTCTTC.

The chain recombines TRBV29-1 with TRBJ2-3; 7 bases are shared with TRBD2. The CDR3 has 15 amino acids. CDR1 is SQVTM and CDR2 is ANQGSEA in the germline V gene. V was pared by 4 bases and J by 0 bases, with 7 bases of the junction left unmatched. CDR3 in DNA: TGCAGCGTTGGTTCCCGGGGGGAAAGCACAGATACGCAGTATTTT. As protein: CSVGSRGESTDTQYF.

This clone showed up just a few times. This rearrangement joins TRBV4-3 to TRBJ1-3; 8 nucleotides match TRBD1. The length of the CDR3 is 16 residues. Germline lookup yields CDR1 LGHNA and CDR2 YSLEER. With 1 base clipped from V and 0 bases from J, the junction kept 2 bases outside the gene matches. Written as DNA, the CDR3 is TGCGCCAGCAGCCAAGTAGGGACAGGCTCTGGAAACACCATATATTTT. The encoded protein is CASSQVGTGSGNTIYF.

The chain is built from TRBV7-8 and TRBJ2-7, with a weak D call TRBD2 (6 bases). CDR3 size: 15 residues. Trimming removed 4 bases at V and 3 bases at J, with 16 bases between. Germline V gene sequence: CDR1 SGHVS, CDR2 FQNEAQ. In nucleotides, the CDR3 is TGTGCCAGCAGCTGGGGAGCGGGTCCCTACTACGAGCAGTACTTC. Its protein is CASSWGAGPYYEQYF.

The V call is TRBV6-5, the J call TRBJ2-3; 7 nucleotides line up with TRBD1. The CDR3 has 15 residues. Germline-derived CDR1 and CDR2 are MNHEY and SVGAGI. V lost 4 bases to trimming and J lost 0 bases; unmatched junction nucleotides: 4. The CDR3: CASSWGQLSTDTQYF. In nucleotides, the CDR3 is TGTGCCAGCAGTTGGGGACAGTTAAGCACAGATACGCAGTATTTT.

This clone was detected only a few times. Here the CDR3 reads CASARQGMGSTEAFF. Here the CDR3 DNA reads TGTGCCAGCGCGCGGCAGGGGATGGGAAGCACTGAAGCTTTCTTT. V gene TRBV14 combines with J gene TRBJ1-1; weak D call: TRBD1 (6 bases). The CDR3 is made up of 15 amino acids. Trimming cost V 8 bases and J 4 bases, with 20 bases left between them. Germline CDR1 SGHDN, CDR2 FVKESK.

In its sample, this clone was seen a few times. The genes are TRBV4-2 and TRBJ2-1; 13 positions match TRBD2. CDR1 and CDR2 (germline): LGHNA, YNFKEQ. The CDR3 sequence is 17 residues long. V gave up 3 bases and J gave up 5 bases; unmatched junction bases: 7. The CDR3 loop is CASSHITGTSGNNEQFF. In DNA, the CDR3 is TGTGCCAGCAGCCATATAACCGGGACTAGCGGGAACAATGAGCAGTTCTTC.